Listed here is a single TCR beta chain. What it binds is unknown. This entry belongs to a study of T cell responses to AZD1222 COVID-19 vaccine. Trimming pared 5 bases from V and 7 bases from J, leaving 11 bases between. This CDR3 has 11 amino acids. Germline assignment: CDR1 SQVTM and CDR2 ANQGSEA. Whole-study findings and limits: A mostly white British donor set with more females was recruited, and clonal diversity was possibly underestimated. Repertoires were obtained only post-peak T cell response. In the spike-specific TCR repertoire, nearly half reportedly target unmutated variant regions. Spike regions recognized by vaccine-associated CD4 TCRs spanned the protein, led by 160-218 and 743-854.

The data were produced by immunoSEQ multiplex PCR, yet TCRdb's version contains in-frame clones alone and is incomplete. Of about 150,000 clones detected, approximately 87% appear once; the ten largest clones hold about 9%. The material sequenced was peripheral blood, taken 28 days after the second AZD1222 dose. This chain uses TRBV29-1 with TRBJ1-1; D remains unclear. The source of this sequence is an adult who received the AZD1222 COVID-19 vaccine. DNA for the CDR3: TGCAGCGTTACGGATTCAGGTGAAGCTTTCTTT. Its protein is CSVTDSGEAFF.